This TCR beta chain was retrieved from a study of blood T cell repertoires in COVID-19. Study summary: Whether acute or convalescent, the COVID-19 samples came from the United States, Italy and Spain. In each case, the material was cDNA or gDNA derived from T cells, B-cell-depleted T cells, or PBMCs.

Germline CDR1 reads LNHDA; CDR2 reads SQIVND (reference sequence). With 4 bases clipped from V and 5 bases from J, the junction kept 10 bases outside the gene matches. The CDR3 is 16 amino acids. Authors' methods: Amplifying reference gene primers gave estimates of nucleated cell counts. Sequencing was performed with immunoSEQ multiplex PCR; in TCRdb, only in-frame clones are kept and a portion is missing. V and J calls and clone size are those listed in that table; D and trimming were worked out from the DNA. The profile shows roughly 100,000 clones, 75% to 90% of them singletons. This receptor was obtained from a woman aged 80 or older with acute or convalescent COVID-19. The genes are TRBV19 and TRBJ1-5; TRBD1 aligns across 8 bases. The sample consisted of peripheral blood. The CDR3 bases are TGTGCCAGTAGTACCTGGACAGGGAGTAGTGATCAGCCCCAGCATTTT. Its translation: CASSTWTGSSDQPQHF.